This TCR beta chain comes out of a study of T cells in Graves' hyperthyroidism and ophthalmopathy. Points on this clonotype: Antigen: not known.

Patients were excluded because of uncontrolled infection, other autoimmune disease, pregnancy or lactation. Study conclusions and caveats: Ophthalmopathy prediction by the model preceded onset by a median approximately six months.

This CDR3 contains 18 residues. Germline assignment: CDR1 SGHNT and CDR2 YYREEE (reference sequence). The junction had 13 bases not matched to a gene; V was cut back by 4 bases and J by 3 bases. The TCR beta CDR3 regions underwent amplification using RNA transcripts as the source. HTBI primers drove first-round RT-PCR of the TCR CDR3. TCRdb re-derived calls from the multiplex PCR reads in MiXCR, one entry per CDR3 protein. The repertoire consists of 540,000 or so distinct CDR3 sequences, with approximately 44% occurring once and the leading ten covering 15% to 20%. The material sequenced was peripheral blood or thyroid tissue (not recorded which). The TCR sequence derives from an adult woman with Graves' disease, either hyperthyroidism or ophthalmopathy (not recorded which). The chain recombines TRBV5-4 with TRBJ1-1; 12 bases agree with TRBD1. The CDR3 bases are TGTGCCAGCAGCCGGGGGGGGGACAGGGGGCGATCCTACACTGAAGCTTTCTTT. This codes for CASSRGGDRGRSYTEAFF.